Listed below are T cell receptor beta chains from one sample, sequenced in a study of blood T cell repertoires in COVID-19. Here immunoSEQ multiplex PCR was the method, and the copy in TCRdb shows in-frame clones only, minus some. The sample holds around 71,000 clones; roughly four fifths are singletons and the top ten take 28%. The sequenced material came from peripheral blood. The receptors stem from a man between 65 and 85 years old with acute or convalescent COVID-19. Each CDR3 is given with its conserved first and last residue. Fields, in order: clone size, J gene, V gene, D gene, CDR3 protein, CDR3 DNA. D genes are given only for firm matches. For some rows the clone size is stated as once, few or many, or as a class when expanded; others skip it.

few | TRBJ1-2 | TRBV30 | TRBD1 | CAWNGMTGANYGYTF | TGTGCCTGGAATGGGATGACAGGGGCTAACTATGGCTACACCTTC
NA | TRBJ1-4 | TRBV7-2 | NA | CASSLGGPTNEKLFF | TGTGCCAGCAGCTTGGGAGGGCCAACTAATGAAAAACTGTTTTTT
NA | TRBJ2-3 | TRBV9 | NA | CASSPGGSVSDTQYF | TGTGCCAGCAGCCCCGGCGGTTCAGTGTCAGATACGCAGTATTTT
once | TRBJ1-2 | TRBV27 | NA | CASSPLDRLNYGYTF | TGTGCCAGCAGTCCCCTGGACAGATTGAACTATGGCTACACCTTC
NA | TRBJ1-2 | TRBV20-1 | NA | CSARDPGGYTF | TGCAGTGCTAGAGATCCGGGGGGCTACACCTTC
NA | TRBJ2-5 | TRBV5-6 | TRBD1 | CASSSVGQGETQYF | TGTGCCAGCAGCTCGGTCGGACAGGGGGAGACCCAGTACTTC
NA | TRBJ1-2 | TRBV5-1 | NA | CASSLGTANYGYTF | TGCGCCAGCAGCTTGGGGACAGCAAACTATGGCTACACCTTC
NA | TRBJ2-3 | TRBV5-8 | TRBD2 | CASSPGTSASTDTQYF | TGTGCCAGCAGCCCAGGGACTAGCGCAAGCACAGATACGCAGTATTTT
NA | TRBJ2-5 | TRBV2 | NA | CASSDDSQETQYF | TGTGCCAGCAGTGACGACAGCCAAGAGACCCAGTACTTC
NA | TRBJ1-1 | TRBV6-5 | NA | CASSYGGSTEAFF | TGTGCCAGCAGTTACGGGGGGAGTACTGAAGCTTTCTTT
NA | TRBJ2-1 | TRBV27 | TRBD2 | CASSSLAGGVNEQFF | TGTGCCAGCAGTTCCCTAGCGGGAGGAGTCAATGAGCAGTTCTTC
once | TRBJ1-3 | TRBV9 | NA | CASSVSSLGNTIYF | TGTGCCAGCAGCGTATCCTCTCTTGGAAACACCATATATTTT
NA | TRBJ2-7 | TRBV5-1 | NA | CASSLGAYEQYF | TGCGCCAGCAGCTTGGGAGCCTACGAGCAGTACTTC
NA | TRBJ2-1 | TRBV25-1 | TRBD2 | CASSSTASGYNEQFF | TGTGCCAGCAGTAGTACGGCTAGCGGGTACAATGAGCAGTTCTTC
many | TRBJ1-2 | TRBV2 | TRBD1 | CASSGDRTGRYGYTF | TGTGCCAGCAGTGGGGATAGGACAGGGAGGTATGGCTACACCTTC
NA | TRBJ2-7 | TRBV14 | TRBD2 | CASSQGTSGIQYF | TGTGCCAGCAGCCAGGGTACTAGCGGGATCCAGTACTTC
NA | TRBJ1-2 | TRBV6-6 | TRBD1 | CASSPMTGGAEGYTF | TGTGCCAGCAGTCCTATGACAGGGGGCGCGGAGGGCTACACCTTC
NA | TRBJ2-7 | TRBV7-3 | NA | CASSLTGTSLEQYF | TGTGCCAGCAGCTTAACGGGGACTTCCTTGGAGCAGTACTTC
once | TRBJ1-1 | TRBV10-3 | TRBD1 | CAISKTGGEDEAFF | TGTGCCATCAGCAAGACAGGGGGGGAAGATGAAGCTTTCTTT
NA | TRBJ1-4 | TRBV4-3 | NA | CASSQEGRAGAEKLFF | TGCGCCAGCAGCCAAGAAGGGAGGGCAGGGGCCGAAAAACTGTTTTTT
medium-sized | TRBJ2-7 | TRBV10-1 | TRBD2 | CASSEYGTSGIYEQYF | TGCGCCAGCAGTGAGTACGGGACTAGCGGAATCTACGAGCAGTACTTC
NA | TRBJ1-5 | TRBV9 | NA | CASSVDTGQPQHF | TGTGCCAGCAGCGTAGATACGGGTCAGCCCCAGCATTTT
NA | TRBJ1-5 | TRBV7-3 | NA | CASSLRGNQPQHF | TGTGCCAGCAGCTTAAGAGGCAATCAGCCCCAGCATTTT
NA | TRBJ2-3 | TRBV28 | NA | CASSPLTSQYF | TGTGCCAGCAGTCCCCTTACATCGCAGTATTTT
NA | TRBJ2-7 | TRBV30 | NA | CAWSRGLTEQYF | TGTGCCTGGAGTCGGGGATTGACCGAGCAGTACTTC
NA | TRBJ2-1 | TRBV6-1 | NA | CASSEGQLYNEQFF | TGTGCCAGCAGTGAGGGCCAACTCTACAATGAGCAGTTCTTC
NA | TRBJ2-7 | TRBV2 | TRBD1 | CASTRTGNYEQYF | TGTGCCAGCACCCGGACAGGGAACTACGAGCAGTACTTC
NA | TRBJ2-7 | TRBV11-3 | TRBD2 | CASSWTSGSEQYF | TGTGCCAGCAGCTGGACTAGCGGGAGCGAGCAGTACTTC
NA | TRBJ2-5 | TRBV5-6 | NA | CASSSNGLWETQYF | TGTGCCAGCAGCTCTAATGGGCTTTGGGAGACCCAGTACTTC
NA | TRBJ2-5 | TRBV19 | NA | CASSARLDLETQYF | TGTGCCAGTAGCGCACGACTAGATCTGGAGACCCAGTACTTC
once | TRBJ2-5 | TRBV30 | NA | CAWSVPGVETQYF | TGTGCCTGGAGTGTACCGGGAGTAGAGACCCAGTACTTC
NA | TRBJ2-7 | TRBV5-1 | TRBD1 | CASSPGQGAYEQYF | TGCGCCAGCAGCCCGGGACAGGGGGCTTACGAGCAGTACTTC
NA | TRBJ2-7 | TRBV19 | NA | CASKIAGESYEQYF | TGTGCCAGTAAGATCGCAGGGGAATCCTACGAGCAGTACTTC
once | TRBJ1-1 | TRBV30 | NA | CAWSRPVTEAFF | TGTGCCTGGAGTCGCCCGGTGACTGAAGCTTTCTTT